The rows below give T cell receptor beta chains drawn from one sample of a study of cytomegalovirus exposure and HLA in healthy donors. The protocol was immunoSEQ multiplex PCR, while the TCRdb copy is restricted to in-frame clones and leaves out a portion. The table includes under 200,000 clones, approximately 62% detected once. What was sequenced was PBMCs. These receptors were obtained from a man aged 50 or older in good health and CMV-seronegative. Both conserved end residues are part of each CDR3. The order of the fields is D gene, V gene, J gene, CDR3 protein. A D gene is named only where the DNA matches it firmly.

.	TRBV18	TRBJ1-1	CASSPGTEAFF
.	TRBV11-2	TRBJ1-5	CASSRDPGGRQPQHF
.	TRBV12-1	TRBJ1-1	CASPWAPMNTEAFF
TRBD1	TRBV5-1	TRBJ1-6	CASSLVQGVDNSPLHF
.	TRBV27	TRBJ2-3	CASSLTGGGTDTQYF
.	TRBV5-1	TRBJ1-5	CASRVDTGGNQPQHF
TRBD2	TRBV6-5	TRBJ2-1	CASSYSGGVYNEQFF
TRBD1	TRBV5-1	TRBJ1-1	CASSRTGNTEAFF
TRBD1	TRBV9	TRBJ1-5	CASSLGQGSNQPQHF
.	TRBV27	TRBJ2-3	CASSPGVRETDTQYF
.	TRBV19	TRBJ2-3	CASSMGGSDTQYF
TRBD1	TRBV27	TRBJ1-1	CASSPLDRGPFTEAFF
TRBD1	TRBV5-1	TRBJ2-7	CASSLYQGQYEQYF
TRBD1	TRBV18	TRBJ1-2	CASSPQGETGYTF
.	TRBV5-1	TRBJ1-1	CASSSNTLNTEAFF
.	TRBV6-5	TRBJ1-3	CASRIHRGSGNTIYF
.	TRBV9	TRBJ2-2	CASSVTVGGELFF
.	TRBV5-6	TRBJ2-7	CASSLSVEQYF
TRBD1	TRBV5-1	TRBJ2-1	CASSLDGTGGNEQFF
TRBD2	TRBV9	TRBJ2-1	CASSFGTSGTEQFF
TRBD2	TRBV7-2	TRBJ2-7	CASSSSASGGYYEQYF
.	TRBV7-9	TRBJ1-2	CASSFHRDRDYGYTF
.	TRBV5-1	TRBJ2-7	CASSQTPSSYEQYF
.	TRBV7-8	TRBJ2-2	CASSLEQNTGELFF
.	TRBV7-2	TRBJ2-1	CASSFRLAKNEQFF
.	TRBV7-2	TRBJ1-5	CASSLGVGGASNQPQHF
TRBD1	TRBV4-2	TRBJ1-2	CASSQDRPGQGEANYGYTF
TRBD1	TRBV25-1	TRBJ2-7	CASSARQGLDYEQYF
TRBD1	TRBV5-1	TRBJ2-5	CASSWTGQETQYF
.	TRBV28	TRBJ2-3	CASIPNRAIYTDTQYF
TRBD1	TRBV28	TRBJ2-5	CASSSRQGAFETQYF
.	TRBV18	TRBJ1-1	CASSPIGDRTEAFF
TRBD2	TRBV7-9	TRBJ2-5	CASSPGTSSSQETQYF
TRBD1	TRBV4-1	TRBJ2-7	CASSQPGQGAYEQYF
.	TRBV18	TRBJ2-1	CASSPLIQGSSYNEQFF
.	TRBV6-5	TRBJ1-5	CASSPQVTGNQPQHF
TRBD1	TRBV7-3	TRBJ2-1	CASSSFVGQGVNEQFF
.	TRBV7-2	TRBJ2-3	CASSLDAGPGTDTQYF
.	TRBV5-1	TRBJ1-5	CASGGASNQPQHF
.	TRBV6-6	TRBJ2-7	CASSRREAEQYF
.	TRBV6-6	TRBJ1-2	CASSPLGAGYGYTF
.	TRBV6-1	TRBJ2-5	CASSGGHGGIETQYF
TRBD2	TRBV5-4	TRBJ2-3	CASSQAGRSTDTQYF
TRBD1	TRBV25-1	TRBJ2-1	CASSGTGSLEDEQFF
.	TRBV5-5	TRBJ1-2	CASSLTYNYGYTF
.	TRBV7-8	TRBJ1-1	CASTFGGWDTEAFF
.	TRBV9	TRBJ2-1	CASSVASTYNEQFF
.	TRBV6-5	TRBJ2-7	CASSQTGLSSYEQYF
.	TRBV7-7	TRBJ2-3	CASSLVLGGRDTQYF
TRBD2	TRBV9	TRBJ2-3	CASSVLAGVGDTQYF
TRBD1	TRBV15	TRBJ2-5	CATSGGQLDWETQYF